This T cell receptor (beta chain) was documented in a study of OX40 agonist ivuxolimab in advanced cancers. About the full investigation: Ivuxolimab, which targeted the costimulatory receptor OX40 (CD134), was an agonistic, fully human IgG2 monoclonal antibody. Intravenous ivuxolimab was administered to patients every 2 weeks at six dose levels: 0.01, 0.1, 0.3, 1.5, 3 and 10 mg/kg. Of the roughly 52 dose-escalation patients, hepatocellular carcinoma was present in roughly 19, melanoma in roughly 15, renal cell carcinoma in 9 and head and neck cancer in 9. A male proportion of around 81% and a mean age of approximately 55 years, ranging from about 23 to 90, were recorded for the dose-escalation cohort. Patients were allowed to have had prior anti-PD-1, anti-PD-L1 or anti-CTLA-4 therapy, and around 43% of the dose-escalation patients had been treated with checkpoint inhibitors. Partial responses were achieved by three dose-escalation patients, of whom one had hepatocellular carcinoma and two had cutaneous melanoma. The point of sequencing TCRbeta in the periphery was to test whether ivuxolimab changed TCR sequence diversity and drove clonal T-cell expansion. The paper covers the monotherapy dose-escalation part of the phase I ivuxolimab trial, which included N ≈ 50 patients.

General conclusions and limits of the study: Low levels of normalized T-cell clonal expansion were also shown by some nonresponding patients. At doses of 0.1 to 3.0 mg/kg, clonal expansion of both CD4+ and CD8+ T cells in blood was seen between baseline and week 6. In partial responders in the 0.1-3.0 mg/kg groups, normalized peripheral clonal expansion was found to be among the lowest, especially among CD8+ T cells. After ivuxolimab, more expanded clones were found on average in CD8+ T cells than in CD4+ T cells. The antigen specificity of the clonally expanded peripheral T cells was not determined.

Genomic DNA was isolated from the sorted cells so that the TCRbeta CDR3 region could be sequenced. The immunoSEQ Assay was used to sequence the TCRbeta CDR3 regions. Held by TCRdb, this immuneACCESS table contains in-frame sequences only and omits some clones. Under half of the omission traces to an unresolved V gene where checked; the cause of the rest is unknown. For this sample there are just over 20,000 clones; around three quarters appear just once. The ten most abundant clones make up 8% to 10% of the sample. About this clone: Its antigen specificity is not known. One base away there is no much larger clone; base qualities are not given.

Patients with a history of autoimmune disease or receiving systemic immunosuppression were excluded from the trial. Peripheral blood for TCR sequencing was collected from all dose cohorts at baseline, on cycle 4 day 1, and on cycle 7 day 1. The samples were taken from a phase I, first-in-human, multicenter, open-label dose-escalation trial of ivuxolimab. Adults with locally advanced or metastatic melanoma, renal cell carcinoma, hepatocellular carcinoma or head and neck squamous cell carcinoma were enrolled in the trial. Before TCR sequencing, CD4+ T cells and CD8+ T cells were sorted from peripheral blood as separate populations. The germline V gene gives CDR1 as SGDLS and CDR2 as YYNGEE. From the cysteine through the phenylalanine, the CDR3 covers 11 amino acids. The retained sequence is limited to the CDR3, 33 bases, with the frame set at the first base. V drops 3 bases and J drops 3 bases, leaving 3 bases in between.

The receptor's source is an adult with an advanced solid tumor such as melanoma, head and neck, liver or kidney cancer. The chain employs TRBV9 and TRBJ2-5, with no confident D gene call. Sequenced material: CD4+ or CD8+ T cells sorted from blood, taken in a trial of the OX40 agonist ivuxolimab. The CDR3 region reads CASSGEETQYF. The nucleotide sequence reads TGTGCCAGCAGCGGGGAAGAGACCCAGTACTTC.